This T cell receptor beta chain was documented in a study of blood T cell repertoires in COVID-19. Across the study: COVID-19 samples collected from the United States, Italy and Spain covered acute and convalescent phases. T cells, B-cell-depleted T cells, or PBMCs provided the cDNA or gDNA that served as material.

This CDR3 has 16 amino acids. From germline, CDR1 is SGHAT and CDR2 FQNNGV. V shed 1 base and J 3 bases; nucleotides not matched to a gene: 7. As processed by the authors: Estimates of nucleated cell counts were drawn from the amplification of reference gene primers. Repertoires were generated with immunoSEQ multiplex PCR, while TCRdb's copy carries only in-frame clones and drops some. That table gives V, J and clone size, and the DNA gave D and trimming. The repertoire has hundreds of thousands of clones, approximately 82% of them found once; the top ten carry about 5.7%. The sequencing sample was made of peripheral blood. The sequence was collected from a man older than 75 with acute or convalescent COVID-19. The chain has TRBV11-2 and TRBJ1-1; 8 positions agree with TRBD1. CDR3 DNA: TGTGCCAGCAGCTTAGGGGGGGACAGGTGGGACACTGAAGCTTTCTTT. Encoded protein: CASSLGGDRWDTEAFF.